This entry concerns a single T cell receptor beta chain. The antigen is undetermined. Extraction and reverse transcription of RNA yielded cDNA as the sequencing template. Generated by immunoSEQ multiplex PCR, the TCRdb table keeps only in-frame clones and is missing some. The table lists fewer than 200,000 clones, about 63% of them singletons. This sample is drawn from a study of CD8+ T cells in alopecia areata. About the research overall: Among treated patients, oral tofacitinib was administered at 5 to 10 mg twice daily. A 6-month off-drug phase came after tofacitinib, which had lasted 6 to 18 months. Findings and caveats of the study: Lesional tissue from the scalp (especially in alopecia totalis/universalis) showed higher clonality than normal scalp.

Sorting of PBMCs yielded the CD4+ and CD8+ T cells. The TCR sequence derives from a human donor with alopecia areata. This material consisted of CD4+ T cells sorted from blood, taken at week 0.

In DNA, the CDR3 is TGTGCCAGCAGCCACGCCCGTGAATCCCCCGGGGGGCCGCGAGGAGATACGCAGTATTTT. Translating gives CASSHARESPGGPRGDTQYF. The genes are TRBV9 and TRBJ2-3, with D maybe TRBD2 (7 bases). Looked up from germline, CDR1 is SGDLS and CDR2 is YYNGEE. This CDR3 has 20 residues. Trimming cost V 4 bases and J 5 bases, with 32 bases left between them.